A selection of T cell receptor beta chains follows, all from one sample in a study of Graves' ophthalmopathy and Graves' hyperthyroidism. A single record per CDR3 protein comes from TCRdb applying MiXCR to the multiplex PCR reads. The table shows over a million distinct CDR3 sequences, with 35% to 40% occurring only once. Sequenced: peripheral blood or thyroid tissue (not recorded which). All receptors come from an adult man with Graves' hyperthyroidism. Both conserved end residues are part of each CDR3. The D gene is left open where the match is weak. Rows give clone size only sometimes, using once, few, many, or a class for an expanded clone.

abundance: few; d_gene: NA; j_gene: TRBJ1-1; v_gene: TRBV4-3; CDR3nt: TGCGCCAGCAGCCAAGTGATGGGTATCACTGAAGCTTTCTTT; CDR3aa: CASSQVMGITEAFF
abundance: NA; d_gene: NA; j_gene: TRBJ1-4; v_gene: TRBV20-1; CDR3nt: TGCAGTGCTAGCGTCGAGGCAGGGATAATTGAAAAACTGTTTTTT; CDR3aa: CSASVEAGIIEKLFF
abundance: NA; d_gene: NA; j_gene: TRBJ2-7; v_gene: TRBV11-1; CDR3nt: TGTGCCAGCAGCGCCCCTAGGGGGCTAGCGGAACTCACCGGGGAGCAGTACTTC; CDR3aa: CASSAPRGLAELTGEQYF
abundance: many; d_gene: NA; j_gene: TRBJ2-7; v_gene: TRBV5-1; CDR3nt: TGCGCCAGCAGGGGGATGCAGGCCCCGAGCGAGCAGTACTTC; CDR3aa: CASRGMQAPSEQYF
abundance: NA; d_gene: NA; j_gene: TRBJ2-7; v_gene: TRBV7-6; CDR3nt: TGTGCCAGCAGCCAAGGAGTTTTCTCCTACGAGCAGTACTTC; CDR3aa: CASSQGVFSYEQYF
abundance: NA; d_gene: NA; j_gene: TRBJ1-1; v_gene: TRBV12-3/TRBV12-4; CDR3nt: TGTGCCACCGCTGGACGAACTGAAGCTTTCTTT; CDR3aa: CATAGRTEAFF
abundance: many; d_gene: NA; j_gene: TRBJ2-7; v_gene: TRBV9; CDR3nt: TGTGCCAGCAGCGTAGATGGAGTTAACTCCTACGAGCAGTACTTC; CDR3aa: CASSVDGVNSYEQYF
abundance: NA; d_gene: NA; j_gene: TRBJ2-2; v_gene: TRBV24-1; CDR3nt: NA; CDR3aa: CATQSIADPTPGSCFF
abundance: many; d_gene: NA; j_gene: TRBJ1-2; v_gene: TRBV5-1; CDR3nt: TGCGCCAGCAGCTTGGTCGCTACTAACTATGGCTACACCTTC; CDR3aa: CASSLVATNYGYTF
abundance: few; d_gene: NA; j_gene: TRBJ2-5; v_gene: TRBV7-9; CDR3nt: TGTGCCAGCAGCCCAAGCACTCAAGAGACCCAGTACTTC; CDR3aa: CASSPSTQETQYF
abundance: NA; d_gene: TRBD2; j_gene: TRBJ2-7; v_gene: TRBV10-2; CDR3nt: TGCGCCAGCAGTGCCGGACTAGCGGGAGATAACTACGAGCAGTACTTC; CDR3aa: CASSAGLAGDNYEQYF
abundance: many; d_gene: TRBD1; j_gene: TRBJ1-6; v_gene: TRBV7-9; CDR3nt: TGTGCCAGCAGCGCCTTACAGGGGGAGCCCCTCCACTTT; CDR3aa: CASSALQGEPLHF
abundance: NA; d_gene: TRBD1; j_gene: TRBJ2-2; v_gene: TRBV7-9; CDR3nt: TGTGCCAGCAGCTTACGACAGGGATATACCGGGGAGCTGTTTTTT; CDR3aa: CASSLRQGYTGELFF
abundance: NA; d_gene: NA; j_gene: TRBJ1-6; v_gene: TRBV12-3/TRBV12-4; CDR3nt: TGTGCCAGCAGTTTAGGACGACCCGGGACGGACTATAATTCACCCCTCCACTTT; CDR3aa: CASSLGRPGTDYNSPLHF
abundance: many; d_gene: NA; j_gene: TRBJ2-7; v_gene: TRBV7-6; CDR3nt: TGTGCCAGCAGCTTTCGCTCGACAGGTTCCTACGAGCAGTACTTC; CDR3aa: CASSFRSTGSYEQYF
abundance: NA; d_gene: NA; j_gene: TRBJ2-5; v_gene: TRBV20-1; CDR3nt: TGCAGTGCCCTACCCTATACTGGGCAAGAGACCCAGTACTTC; CDR3aa: CSALPYTGQETQYF
abundance: NA; d_gene: NA; j_gene: TRBJ2-7; v_gene: TRBV25-1; CDR3nt: TGTGCCAGCAGTGAAGGGACCGGGGCAGCCTACGAGCAGTACTTC; CDR3aa: CASSEGTGAAYEQYF
abundance: few; d_gene: NA; j_gene: TRBJ2-7; v_gene: TRBV4-3; CDR3nt: TGCGCCAGCAGCCAGTTAAGGGGGGACCTCTACGAGCAGTACTTC; CDR3aa: CASSQLRGDLYEQYF
abundance: many; d_gene: NA; j_gene: TRBJ1-1; v_gene: TRBV11-2; CDR3nt: TGTGCCAGCAGCTTAGGGGCGCCGGCCGCTTTCTTT; CDR3aa: CASSLGAPAAFF
abundance: NA; d_gene: NA; j_gene: TRBJ1-4; v_gene: TRBV4-1; CDR3nt: TGCGCCAGCAGCCCCCAACAGGGCAACGGAAAACTGTTTTTT; CDR3aa: CASSPQQGNGKLFF
abundance: NA; d_gene: NA; j_gene: TRBJ1-5; v_gene: TRBV10-3; CDR3nt: TGTGCCATCGGCAGGGGATTCCATCAGCCCCAGCATTTT; CDR3aa: CAIGRGFHQPQHF
abundance: few; d_gene: NA; j_gene: TRBJ1-2; v_gene: TRBV7-9; CDR3nt: TGTGCCAGCAGCTCGGGGCGGGGCATTGGCTACACCTTC; CDR3aa: CASSSGRGIGYTF
abundance: NA; d_gene: NA; j_gene: TRBJ1-2; v_gene: TRBV10-2; CDR3nt: TGCGCCAGCAGTGCCGGACTAGCGGGAGCCTATGGCTACACCTTC; CDR3aa: CASSAGLAGAYGYTF
abundance: NA; d_gene: NA; j_gene: TRBJ2-7; v_gene: TRBV19; CDR3nt: TGTGCCAGTAGTCTCTACGGGACATCTTACGAGCAGTACTTC; CDR3aa: CASSLYGTSYEQYF
abundance: once; d_gene: NA; j_gene: TRBJ2-5; v_gene: TRBV7-2; CDR3nt: TGTGCCAGCAGTTTAGAAGGGGCTCCCCTACAAGAGACCCAGTACTTC; CDR3aa: CASSLEGAPLQETQYF
abundance: NA; d_gene: NA; j_gene: TRBJ2-5; v_gene: TRBV25-1; CDR3nt: TGTGCCAGCAGGGTACTGGAGGAAGGGGAGACCCAGTACTTC; CDR3aa: CASRVLEEGETQYF
abundance: NA; d_gene: NA; j_gene: TRBJ1-1; v_gene: TRBV10-3; CDR3nt: TGTGCCATCTTCTCAGGGGAGTACAATCGTTTGGGGATGAACACTGAAGCTTTCTTT; CDR3aa: CAIFSGEYNRLGMNTEAFF
abundance: NA; d_gene: NA; j_gene: TRBJ2-7; v_gene: TRBV30; CDR3nt: TGTGCCTGGAGTGTCGGACCCGCCCAGTACTTC; CDR3aa: CAWSVGPAQYF
abundance: NA; d_gene: NA; j_gene: TRBJ2-7; v_gene: TRBV5-8; CDR3nt: TGTGCCACCGGGACAACGGCCTACGAGCAGTACTTC; CDR3aa: CATGTTAYEQYF
abundance: NA; d_gene: TRBD2; j_gene: TRBJ2-2; v_gene: TRBV7-6; CDR3nt: TGTGCCAGCAGCCACGGACTAGCGGGAGGGCCAACCGGGGAGCTGTTTTTT; CDR3aa: CASSHGLAGGPTGELFF
abundance: once; d_gene: TRBD2; j_gene: TRBJ2-5; v_gene: TRBV10-3; CDR3nt: TGTGCCAGCGGGACTAGCGGGAGTGGCACGGGAGAGACCCAGTACTTC; CDR3aa: CASGTSGSGTGETQYF
abundance: NA; d_gene: TRBD1; j_gene: TRBJ2-2; v_gene: TRBV14; CDR3nt: TGTGCCAGCAGCCAAGTAGAGCTCCGGTCCTTCCGGGACAGGGGGCAGGCCGGGGAGCTGTTTTTT; CDR3aa: CASSQVELRSFRDRGQAGELFF
abundance: once; d_gene: NA; j_gene: TRBJ1-5; v_gene: TRBV15; CDR3nt: TGTGCCACCAGCCCACGGCTATTCCAGGCCCAGCATTTT; CDR3aa: CATSPRLFQAQHF
abundance: many; d_gene: NA; j_gene: TRBJ1-3; v_gene: TRBV9; CDR3nt: TGTGCCAGCATGCGGGGGACACACGGAAACACCATATATTTT; CDR3aa: CASMRGTHGNTIYF
abundance: NA; d_gene: NA; j_gene: TRBJ1-3; v_gene: TRBV9; CDR3nt: TGTGCCAGCAGCCCCCGACAGGCTGGAAGCACCATATATTTT; CDR3aa: CASSPRQAGSTIYF
abundance: NA; d_gene: TRBD1; j_gene: TRBJ1-2; v_gene: TRBV12-3/TRBV12-4; CDR3nt: TGTGCCAGCAGTGGCAGGACAGGGGGCGAGGGCTATGGCTACACCTTC; CDR3aa: CASSGRTGGEGYGYTF
abundance: NA; d_gene: NA; j_gene: TRBJ2-5; v_gene: TRBV10-3; CDR3nt: TGTGCCATCAGTGTAGTTTGGGCTACAACCCAGTACTTC; CDR3aa: CAISVVWATTQYF
abundance: many; d_gene: NA; j_gene: TRBJ2-5; v_gene: TRBV5-5; CDR3nt: TGTGCCAGCAGCTTTGACCCCCAAGAGACCCAGTACTTC; CDR3aa: CASSFDPQETQYF
abundance: many; d_gene: NA; j_gene: TRBJ1-2; v_gene: TRBV20-1; CDR3nt: TGCAGTGCTAGAGAAAAAGGGACACCCAACTATGGCTACACCTTC; CDR3aa: CSAREKGTPNYGYTF
abundance: few; d_gene: TRBD2; j_gene: TRBJ2-1; v_gene: TRBV7-2; CDR3nt: TGTGCCAGCAGCTTAGAGCAGATAGCGGGGGGACCCTACAATGAGCAGTTCTTC; CDR3aa: CASSLEQIAGGPYNEQFF
abundance: few; d_gene: TRBD1; j_gene: TRBJ1-1; v_gene: TRBV4-3; CDR3nt: TGCGCCAGCAGCCAAGATAGGCAGGGGGCTGAAGCTTTCTTT; CDR3aa: CASSQDRQGAEAFF
abundance: many; d_gene: TRBD2; j_gene: TRBJ2-2; v_gene: TRBV10-3; CDR3nt: TGTGCCATCAGTGCTAGCGGGGAGAACACCGGGGAGCTGTTTTTT; CDR3aa: CAISASGENTGELFF
abundance: NA; d_gene: TRBD1; j_gene: TRBJ2-7; v_gene: TRBV14; CDR3nt: TGTGCCAGCAGCCAAGCCCGGACAGGAGGAGAGCAGTACTTC; CDR3aa: CASSQARTGGEQYF
abundance: few; d_gene: TRBD2; j_gene: TRBJ2-2; v_gene: TRBV7-2; CDR3nt: TGTGCCAGCAGTTCCGAAGGTCTAGCGGAGACTGTCAACACCGGGGAGCTGTTTTTT; CDR3aa: CASSSEGLAETVNTGELFF
abundance: NA; d_gene: NA; j_gene: TRBJ2-7; v_gene: TRBV10-3; CDR3nt: TGTGCCATCAGTGAGCGGGGCATCCCCTACGAGCAGTACTTC; CDR3aa: CAISERGIPYEQYF
abundance: few; d_gene: NA; j_gene: TRBJ1-6; v_gene: TRBV10-2; CDR3nt: TGCGCCAGCAGTGAGTCGGGAAGCAATTCACCCCTCCACTTT; CDR3aa: CASSESGSNSPLHF